Described below is a single TCR beta chain sequence and its context. Using immunoSEQ multiplex PCR, the repertoire was profiled, and TCRdb retains in-frame clones only, with some absent. The sample shows 150,000 to 200,000 clones, roughly four fifths of them seen only once. The data are from a study of blood T cell repertoires in COVID-19. Trimming removed 4 bases from V and 7 bases from J; junction bases left unmatched: 2. The germline CDR1 and CDR2 sequences are MGHDK and SYGVNS. This CDR3 has 14 residues. The chain joins TRBV25-1 to TRBJ1-4, with TRBD1 matching 11 bases. Sequenced input: peripheral blood. This TCR came from a woman aged 30 to 39 with acute or convalescent COVID-19. The CDR3 region has the DNA TGTGCCAGCAGTGGGACAGGGGGCGGTGAAAAACTGTTTTTT. This translates into CASSGTGGGEKLFF.